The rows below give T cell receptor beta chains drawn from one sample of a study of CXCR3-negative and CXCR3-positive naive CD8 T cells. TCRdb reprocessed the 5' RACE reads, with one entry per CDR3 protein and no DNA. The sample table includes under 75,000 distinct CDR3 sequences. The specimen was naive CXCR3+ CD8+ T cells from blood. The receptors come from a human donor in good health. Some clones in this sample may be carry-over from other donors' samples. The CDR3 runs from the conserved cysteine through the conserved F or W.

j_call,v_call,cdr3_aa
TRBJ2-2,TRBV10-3,CAISATSGGHLTGELFF
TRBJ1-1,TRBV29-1,CSDGTVLEAFF
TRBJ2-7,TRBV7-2,CASRNRDRVGGEQYF
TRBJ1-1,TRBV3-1,CASSHTLGGLNTEAFF
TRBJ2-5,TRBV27,CASRLTPGGTAETQYF
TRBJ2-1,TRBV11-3,CASSLVAGAWNEQFF
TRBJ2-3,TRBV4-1,CASSQGWTVKSTDTQYF
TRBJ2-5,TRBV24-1,CATSDPRTGKETQYF
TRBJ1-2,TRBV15,CATSRSGVGGYTF
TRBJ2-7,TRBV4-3,CASSQDRSYEQYF
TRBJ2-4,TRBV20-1,CSARDVGEAKNIQYF
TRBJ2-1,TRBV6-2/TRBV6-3,CASSVAGGTNEQFF
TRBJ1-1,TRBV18,CASSPKYRDRNTEAFF
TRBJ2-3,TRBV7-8,CASSSYEGDTQYF
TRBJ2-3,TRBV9,CASSAELADTQYF
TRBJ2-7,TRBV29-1,CSATSPGGPAYEQYF
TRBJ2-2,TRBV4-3,CASSPRWNTRELFF
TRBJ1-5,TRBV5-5,CASSTGTGAHQPQHF
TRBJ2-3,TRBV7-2,CASSLRHGSTDTQYF
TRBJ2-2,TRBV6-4,CASSGTENTGELFF